The rows below give T cell receptor beta chains drawn from one sample of a study of cytomegalovirus exposure and HLA in healthy donors. TCRdb's copy holds only in-frame clones and misses some; the assay was immunoSEQ multiplex PCR. The sample lists 150,000 to 200,000 clones, more than 80% seen once, with 4.8% in the top ten. The material sequenced was PBMCs. Receptor source: a man aged 18 to 35 in good health and CMV-seronegative. Each CDR3 is given with its conserved first and last residue. A D gene is named only where the DNA matches it firmly. The listing skips clone size in some rows; elsewhere it reads once, few, many or a size class.

TRBV5-8,-,few,TRBJ2-7,TGTGCCAGCAGTCCACAGGGCCTATTGGGCGAGCAGTACTTC,CASSPQGLLGEQYF
TRBV11-3,-,-,TRBJ2-3,TGTGCCAGCAGCGCCGGGGTCGGCACAGATACGCAGTATTTT,CASSAGVGTDTQYF
TRBV11-1,-,-,TRBJ2-1,TGTGCCAGCACATTCCTATTAGGGGAAGAGCAGTTCTTC,CASTFLLGEEQFF
TRBV14,TRBD1,-,TRBJ1-2,TGTGCCAGCAGCCAACTGACAGGGTTCTATGGCTACACCTTC,CASSQLTGFYGYTF
TRBV4-1,TRBD1,-,TRBJ1-1,TGCGCCAGCAGCCAAGGGGTGAATCACAGGGGGCTCACTGAAGCTTTCTTT,CASSQGVNHRGLTEAFF
TRBV19,TRBD1,once,TRBJ2-7,TGTGCCAGTAGTGCGGCAGGGGGCTTCTACGAGCAGTACTTC,CASSAAGGFYEQYF
TRBV18,-,-,TRBJ1-1,TGTGCCAGCTCTCAAGGACAGAACACTGAAGCTTTCTTT,CASSQGQNTEAFF
TRBV7-3,-,-,TRBJ2-2,TGTGCCAGCAGCTTAACATATACCGGGGAGCTGTTTTTT,CASSLTYTGELFF
TRBV7-2,-,-,TRBJ2-1,TGTGCCAGCAGCTTAGCGCGTTACAATGAGCAGTTCTTC,CASSLARYNEQFF
TRBV4-1,TRBD1,few,TRBJ1-4,TGCGCCAGCAGCCAAGATGCCGACAGGGGTGAAAAACTGTTTTTT,CASSQDADRGEKLFF
TRBV6-5,TRBD1,few,TRBJ1-4,TGTGCCAGCAGCAGGGGGCGCGGCACCCCAAAACTGTTTTTT,CASSRGRGTPKLFF
TRBV19,-,-,TRBJ1-1,TGTGCCAGTAGTAGGGCCTACACTGAAGCTTTCTTT,CASSRAYTEAFF
TRBV10-2,-,-,TRBJ2-7,TGCGCCAGCACCCCGTGGGGCGGGGCGAAAACCTACGAGCAGTACTTC,CASTPWGGAKTYEQYF
TRBV28,-,-,TRBJ1-5,TGTGCCAGCAGTTTGGCGACAGGTTCTAATCAGCCCCAGCATTTT,CASSLATGSNQPQHF
TRBV5-6,-,-,TRBJ2-5,TGTGCCAGCAGCTTGTTTCTTACAGTACAAGAGACCCAGTACTTC,CASSLFLTVQETQYF
TRBV29-1,TRBD2,-,TRBJ2-7,TGCAGCGTTGAAGATCCTGGTAGCGGGCTCTACGAGCAGTACTTC,CSVEDPGSGLYEQYF
TRBV30,-,once,TRBJ2-7,TGTGCCTGGAGTGTACTGGGCCCAAGCTACGAGCAGTACTTC,CAWSVLGPSYEQYF
TRBV4-2,TRBD2,-,TRBJ2-4,TGTGCCAGCAGCCAAGATGGTCTGCGGGAGGGCCCGGCCAAAAACATTCAGTACTTC,CASSQDGLREGPAKNIQYF
TRBV12-5,TRBD1,few,TRBJ2-7,TGTGCTAGTGGTTCAGGGGGCGAATACGAGCAGTACTTC,CASGSGGEYEQYF
TRBV2,-,-,TRBJ2-5,TGTGCCAGCAGTGCGACGTGGGAGCAGTACTTC,CASSATWEQYF
TRBV7-8,TRBD2,-,TRBJ2-7,TGTGCCAGCAGCTTCAGCGGGAAGAGCTCCTACGAGCAGTACTTC,CASSFSGKSSYEQYF
TRBV4-1,-,-,TRBJ1-2,TGCGCCAGCAGCCAGTCGGACAGCCTTGGATATGGCTACACCTTC,CASSQSDSLGYGYTF
TRBV28,-,-,TRBJ1-1,TGTGCCAGCAGCTTAACAGGGACCATGAACACTGAAGCTTTCTTT,CASSLTGTMNTEAFF
TRBV28,TRBD1,-,TRBJ1-2,TGTGCCAGCAGTCGGTACAGGGGGCCGTCCTATGGCTACACCTTC,CASSRYRGPSYGYTF
TRBV5-1,TRBD1,once,TRBJ2-5,TGCGCCAGCAGCTTGGATATTCCCGGGACAGGGAGGTCTGGGGAGACCCAGTACTTC,CASSLDIPGTGRSGETQYF
TRBV7-6,TRBD2,-,TRBJ2-7,TGTGCCAGCAGCTTAGTTTCGGCTAGCGGGAGGGGCGAGCAGTACTTC,CASSLVSASGRGEQYF
TRBV11-3,-,-,TRBJ2-1,TGTGCCAGCAAGAGCGGGTGGATTAATGAGCAGTTCTTC,CASKSGWINEQFF
TRBV9,TRBD2,-,TRBJ2-7,TGTGCCAGCAGCGTCGGACTAGCGGGAGACAGGTTCTACGAGCAGTACTTC,CASSVGLAGDRFYEQYF
TRBV9,-,-,TRBJ1-5,TGTGCCAGCAGCGTATCGGGGGGAAGCAATCAGCCCCAGCATTTT,CASSVSGGSNQPQHF
TRBV9,-,-,TRBJ2-3,TGTGCCAGCAGCGTAAACAGCTTTACAGATACGCAGTATTTT,CASSVNSFTDTQYF
TRBV5-4,-,-,TRBJ2-7,TGTGCCAGCAGCTTGGAGGCCGGGAGAGGGTACGAGCAGTACTTC,CASSLEAGRGYEQYF
TRBV7-9,-,-,TRBJ1-2,TGTGCCAGCACCAATTCCGGGACGGGGGGTGGCTACACCTTC,CASTNSGTGGGYTF
TRBV11-2,TRBD2,once,TRBJ2-3,TGTGCCAGCAGCTACCTCCCCCTAGCGGACACAGATACGCAGTATTTT,CASSYLPLADTDTQYF
TRBV6-1,-,-,TRBJ2-1,TGTGCCAGCAGTGAACTTTCGACTATTTCCTACAATGAGCAGTTCTTC,CASSELSTISYNEQFF
TRBV5-1,-,few,TRBJ1-2,TGCGCCAGCAGCTTGGAACAGAGCTATGGCTACACCTTC,CASSLEQSYGYTF
TRBV7-9,TRBD1,-,TRBJ1-1,TGTGCCAGCAGCCTCTTCGACAGGGGGGAAGCTTTCTTT,CASSLFDRGEAFF
TRBV7-8,TRBD1,-,TRBJ2-3,TGTGCCAGCTCCAGACAGGGACCAGATACGCAGTATTTT,CASSRQGPDTQYF
TRBV7-8,TRBD2,-,TRBJ2-1,TGTGCCAGCAGCTTAGCAGCTAGCGGGACAACCTACAATGAGCAGTTCTTC,CASSLAASGTTYNEQFF
TRBV28,-,once,TRBJ2-7,TGTGCCAGCAGTTTGGCAAATTCCTACGAGCAGTACTTC,CASSLANSYEQYF
TRBV4-3,-,-,TRBJ2-3,TGCGCCAGCAGCCAAGTACAGGCGGGGACAGATACGCAGTATTTT,CASSQVQAGTDTQYF
TRBV7-8,-,-,TRBJ2-2,TGTGCCAGCAGCTTCGTCTTGCGGGAATTTGCGGCCGGGGAGCTGTTTTTT,CASSFVLREFAAGELFF
TRBV7-8,-,-,TRBJ2-7,TGTGCCAGCAGCTTTGGGGGGAGGAGGCCAGGGGGGTACGAGCAGTACTTC,CASSFGGRRPGGYEQYF
TRBV11-2,TRBD2,-,TRBJ2-7,TGTGCCAGCAGCTTACCTTTTGGGACTAGCCACGAGCAGTACTTC,CASSLPFGTSHEQYF
TRBV7-2,TRBD1,-,TRBJ1-2,TGTGCCAGCAGCCCGACTCGGACAGGCGGAAACTATGGCTACACCTTC,CASSPTRTGGNYGYTF
TRBV6-5,TRBD1,-,TRBJ1-5,TGTGCCAGCAGTTCCCAGGGGGCACTGCAGCCCCAGCATTTT,CASSSQGALQPQHF
TRBV27,TRBD2,-,TRBJ2-1,TGTGCCAGCAGTTTAGTAAGGGAGCGGGACGATGAGCAGTTCTTC,CASSLVRERDDEQFF
TRBV9,TRBD2,once,TRBJ2-5,TGTGCCAGCAGCGTAGTGGGACTAGCGTGGGAAGAGACCCAGTACTTC,CASSVVGLAWEETQYF
TRBV9,TRBD2,-,TRBJ2-2,TGTGCCAGCAGCGTAGGGGCTAGCGGGAGAACCGGGGAGCTGTTTTTT,CASSVGASGRTGELFF
TRBV2,TRBD2,-,TRBJ2-5,TGTGCCAGCAGCGTAGGACTAGCGGGAGTGGGAGAGACCCAGTACTTC,CASSVGLAGVGETQYF
TRBV7-9,-,-,TRBJ1-3,TGTGCCAGCAGCTTAGACTTCCTTCGGAGACCGCGGTCGAGCACCATATATTTT,CASSLDFLRRPRSSTIYF
TRBV27,TRBD2,-,TRBJ2-1,TGTGCCAGCAGTCTCGCCGCCCCTACTAGCGGACGTTACAATGAGCAGTTCTTC,CASSLAAPTSGRYNEQFF
TRBV19,-,-,TRBJ1-5,TGTGCCAGTAGTATTATGGGGGCCGGCAATCAGCCCCAGCATTTT,CASSIMGAGNQPQHF
TRBV9,-,-,TRBJ1-1,TGTGCCAGCAGCCCAGAGGGGGGGCGACTCGATGAAGCTTTCTTT,CASSPEGGRLDEAFF
TRBV4-1,-,many,TRBJ1-4,TGCGCCAGCAGCCAGTGGCGGGGTGAAAAACTGTTTTTT,CASSQWRGEKLFF